This T cell receptor beta chain was captured by sequencing in a study of control samples from healthy donors and cancer patients. Sequencing was performed with immunoSEQ multiplex PCR; in TCRdb, only in-frame clones are kept and a portion is missing. The table lists 110,000 or so clones, roughly nine tenths of them singletons. The receptor comes from a human donor in good health. The donor label of this sample is uncertain. What was sequenced was blood.

CDR3 in DNA: TGTGCCAGCAGCTCCGCTTCGGGACAGGATAATTCACCCCTCCACTTT. Residues: CASSSASGQDNSPLHF. This chain uses TRBV5-4 with TRBJ1-6; 8 bases fit TRBD1. The CDR3 extends over 16 amino acids. The V and J ends lost 3 bases and 5 bases, in that order; junction bases with no gene match: 7. Germline CDR1 SGHNT, CDR2 YYREEE (reference sequence).